This entry features one TCR beta chain sequence. The target of this receptor is not known. At one boundary the junction diverges from the germline segment, which might be a read error. The CDR3 runs 15 residues from the cysteine to the phenylalanine. The read is trimmed to its CDR3 DNA, 45 bases read in frame from base 1. The germline V gene encodes CDR1 SGHNT and CDR2 YYREEE (reference sequence). Ophthalmopathy patients had moderately to severely active disease, Clinical Activity Score of at least 3, NOSPECS grade of at least 4, and disease duration under 3 months. Anyone with other autoimmune diseases, uncontrolled infections, pregnancy or lactation was excluded from the study. Clinical symptoms, serum thyroxine, TRAb, thyroid ultrasound and orbital computed tomography were used for diagnosis. Using Ficoll-Paque density gradient centrifugation, PBMCs were isolated from 9.5 to 10 ml of fresh peripheral blood. Total RNA was extracted with Trizol reagent and quality-checked on an Agilent 2100 Bioanalyzer.

This record comes from a study of Graves' ophthalmopathy and Graves' hyperthyroidism (dated 2018 in TCRdb). About the full investigation: Peripheral blood samples were taken at the time of initial diagnosis, before any treatment was given. TCR beta repertoire signatures were used to distinguish Graves' ophthalmopathy from Graves' hyperthyroidism and to predict progression to ophthalmopathy. In total, approximately 130 blood samples were TCR-sequenced: fewer than 50 ophthalmopathy, some 75 hyperthyroidism and about 17 hyperthyroidism-to-ophthalmopathy patients. A discovery set of 100 patients (43 ophthalmopathy, 55 to 60 stable hyperthyroidism) was enrolled to explore V-J signatures distinguishing ophthalmopathy from hyperthyroidism. An independent validation cohort comprised under 20 hyperthyroidism patients and about 16 patients who later progressed from hyperthyroidism to ophthalmopathy. In about six hyperthyroidism patients, the T-cell repertoires found in thyroid tissue were compared with those found in blood. Following sampling, methimazole starting at 30 mg daily was administered to hyperthyroidism patients, and high-dose intravenous methylprednisolone was administered to ophthalmopathy patients. The research as a whole found: Most expanded thyroid clonotypes with frequency above 0.001 were also detected in blood, suggesting blood repertoires may reflect the thyroid immune response. In cross-validation, the 13-signature model distinguished ophthalmopathy from stable hyperthyroidism with approximately 90% sensitivity and around 83% specificity, while in the test set the corresponding values were around 79% and 71%. In validation, the model predicted ophthalmopathy progression with about 70% sensitivity and around 72% specificity; some twelve predicted patients were CT-confirmed with GO in a median of approximately 6.5 months. No statistical method was used to predetermine the sample size, and group allocation was not hidden from the investigators.

For repertoire sequencing, the TCR beta CDR3 regions were amplified from RNA transcripts. The first round was an RT-PCR using HTBI primers with the Qiagen OneStep RT-PCR kit, and this first round was followed by a second-round multiplex PCR, then size selection and purification. Libraries were sequenced on an Illumina HiSeq2000 using paired-end 100 bp reads. On the authors' methods: SOAPnuke was used to process the reads, removing any read that contained adapters or uncalled bases, had a mean Phred below 15, or lacked an exact match to the constant primer or identifier. COPE v1.2.5 was used to merge high-quality paired reads. Unique nucleotide sequences were defined as clonotypes and aligned to IMGT TRB V, D and J references using MiTCR v1.1. Analysis was restricted to V-J combinations with a frequency above 0.0001, which covered about 99% of repertoires. For each V-J combination, a TCR clonal expansion and chaos score was defined as the ratio of F50 clonal expansion to chaos observed in the TCRdist matrix. Features were reduced by Welch's t-statistics and random forest to around 14 V-J combinations, which fed a naive Bayes classifier. The Morisita-Horn index was used to measure how similar the thyroid and blood repertoires were. Using fastp at Q25 and MiXCR, TCRdb reprocessed the public reads and kept productive beta chains. A single entry per CDR3 protein holds the most common genes and DNA from its merged rows. The V and J calls and clone size come from TCRdb's table, not from the authors' own analysis. For this sample the table gives about 700,000 distinct CDR3 sequences, of which 35% to 50% were detected only once. 44% of the sample is taken by the ten largest.

Sequenced material: peripheral blood. The TCR comes from an adult man with Graves' ophthalmopathy. This sequence uses TRBV5-4 and TRBJ1-3; TRBD1 fits 9 bases in the junction. The CDR3 amino acid sequence is: CASSLGQGPFNTIYF. The bases read TGCGCCAGCAGCTTGGGACAGGGCCCCTTCAACACCATATATTTT.